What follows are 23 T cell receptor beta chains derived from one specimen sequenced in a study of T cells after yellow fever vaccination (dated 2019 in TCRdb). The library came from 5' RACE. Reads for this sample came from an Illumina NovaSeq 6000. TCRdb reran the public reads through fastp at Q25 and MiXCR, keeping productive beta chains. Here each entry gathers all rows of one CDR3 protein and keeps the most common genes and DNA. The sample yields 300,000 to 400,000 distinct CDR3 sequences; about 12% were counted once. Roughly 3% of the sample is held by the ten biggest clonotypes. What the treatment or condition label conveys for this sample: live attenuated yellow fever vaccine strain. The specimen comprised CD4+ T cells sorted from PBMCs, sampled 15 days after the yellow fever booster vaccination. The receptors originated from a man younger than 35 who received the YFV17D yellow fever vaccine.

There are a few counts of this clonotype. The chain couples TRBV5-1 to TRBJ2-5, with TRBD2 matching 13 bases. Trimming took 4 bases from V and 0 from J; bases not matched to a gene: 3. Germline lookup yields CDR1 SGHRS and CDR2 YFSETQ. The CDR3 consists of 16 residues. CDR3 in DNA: TGCGCCAGCAGCGGCGGGACTAGCGGGGACCAAGAGACCCAGTACTTC. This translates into CASSGGTSGDQETQYF.

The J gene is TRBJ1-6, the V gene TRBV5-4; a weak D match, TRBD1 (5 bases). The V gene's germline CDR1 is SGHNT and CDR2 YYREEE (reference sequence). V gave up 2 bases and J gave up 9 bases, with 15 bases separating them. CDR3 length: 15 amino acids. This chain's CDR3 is CASSFEGAGSSPLHF. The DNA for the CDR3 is TGTGCCAGCAGCTTCGAGGGTGCAGGGAGTTCACCCCTCCACTTT.

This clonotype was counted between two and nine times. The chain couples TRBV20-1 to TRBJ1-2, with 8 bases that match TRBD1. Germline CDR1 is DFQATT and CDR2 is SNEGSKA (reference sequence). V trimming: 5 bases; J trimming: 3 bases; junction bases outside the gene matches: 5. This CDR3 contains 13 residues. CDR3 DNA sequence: TGCAGTGCTCAGGGACAGGTGGACTATGGCTACACCTTC. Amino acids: CSAQGQVDYGYTF.

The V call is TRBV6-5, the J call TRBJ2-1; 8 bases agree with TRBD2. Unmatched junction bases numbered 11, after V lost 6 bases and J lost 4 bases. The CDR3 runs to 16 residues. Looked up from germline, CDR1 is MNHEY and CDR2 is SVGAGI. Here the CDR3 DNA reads TGTGCCAGCAGCTTAGAAAAGCGGGGGATGTACAATGAGCAGTTCTTC. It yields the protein CASSLEKRGMYNEQFF.

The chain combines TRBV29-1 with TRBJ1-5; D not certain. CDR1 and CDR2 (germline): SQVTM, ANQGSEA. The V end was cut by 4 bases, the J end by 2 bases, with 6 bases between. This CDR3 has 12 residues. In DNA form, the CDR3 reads TGCAGCGTTGGGGCCCGCAATCAGCCCCAGCATTTT. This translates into CSVGARNQPQHF.

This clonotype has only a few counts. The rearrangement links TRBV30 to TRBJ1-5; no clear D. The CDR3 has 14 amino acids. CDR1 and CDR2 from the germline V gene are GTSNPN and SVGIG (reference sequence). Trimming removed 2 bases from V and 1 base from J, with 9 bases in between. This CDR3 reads CAWSIGPSNQPQHF. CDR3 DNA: TGTGCCTGGAGTATCGGACCCAGCAATCAGCCCCAGCATTTT.

CDR3 in amino acids: CASSLALRRTEAFF. CDR3 sequence (DNA): TGTGCCAGCAGCTTAGCCCTTAGACGCACTGAAGCTTTCTTT. This chain links TRBV7-2 with TRBJ1-1; D uncertain. Germline V gene data show CDR1 as SGHTA and CDR2 as FQGNSA. There are 14 residues in the CDR3. Deletions cut 0 bases from V and 4 bases from J, with 9 bases between.

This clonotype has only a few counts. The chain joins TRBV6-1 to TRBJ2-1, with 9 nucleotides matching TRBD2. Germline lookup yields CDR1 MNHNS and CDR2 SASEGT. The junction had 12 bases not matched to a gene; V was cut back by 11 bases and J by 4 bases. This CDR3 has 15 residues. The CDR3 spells CAGAERLADYNEQFF. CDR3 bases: TGTGCCGGAGCGGAGAGACTAGCGGATTACAATGAGCAGTTCTTC.

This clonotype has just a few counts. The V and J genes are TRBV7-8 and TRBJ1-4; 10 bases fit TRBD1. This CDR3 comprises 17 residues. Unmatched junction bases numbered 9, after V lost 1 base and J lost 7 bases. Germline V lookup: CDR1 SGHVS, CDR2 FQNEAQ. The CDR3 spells CASSLEPPGQGSEKLFF. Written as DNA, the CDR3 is TGTGCCAGCAGCTTAGAACCACCGGGACAGGGGAGTGAAAAACTGTTTTTT.

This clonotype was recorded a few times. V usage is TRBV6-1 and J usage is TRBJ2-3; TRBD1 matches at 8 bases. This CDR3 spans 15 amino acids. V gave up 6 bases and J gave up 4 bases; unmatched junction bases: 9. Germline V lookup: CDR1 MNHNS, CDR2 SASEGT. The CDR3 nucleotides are TGTGCCAGCAGCGCCAGGACAGGGAAGTCAGATACGCAGTATTTT. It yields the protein CASSARTGKSDTQYF.

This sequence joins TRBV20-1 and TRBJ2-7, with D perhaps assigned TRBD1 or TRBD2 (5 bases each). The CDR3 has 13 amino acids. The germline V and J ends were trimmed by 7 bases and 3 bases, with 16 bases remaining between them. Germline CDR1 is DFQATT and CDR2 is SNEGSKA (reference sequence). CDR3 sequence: CSDTGRLHYEQYF. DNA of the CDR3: TGCAGTGATACGGGACGGTTACACTACGAGCAGTACTTC.

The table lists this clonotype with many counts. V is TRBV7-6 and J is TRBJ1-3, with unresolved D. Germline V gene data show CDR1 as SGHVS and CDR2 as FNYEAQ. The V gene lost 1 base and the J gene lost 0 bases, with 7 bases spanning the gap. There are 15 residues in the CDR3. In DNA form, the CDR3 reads TGTGCCAGCAGCTTAGGTTTGAACTCTGGAAACACCATATATTTT. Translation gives CASSLGLNSGNTIYF.

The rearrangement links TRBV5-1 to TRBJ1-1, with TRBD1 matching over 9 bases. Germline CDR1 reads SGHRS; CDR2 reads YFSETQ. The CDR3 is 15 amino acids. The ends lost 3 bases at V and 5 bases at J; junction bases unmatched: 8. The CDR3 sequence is CASSSQGARGTEAFF. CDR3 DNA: TGCGCCAGCAGCTCACAGGGGGCGCGGGGTACTGAAGCTTTCTTT.

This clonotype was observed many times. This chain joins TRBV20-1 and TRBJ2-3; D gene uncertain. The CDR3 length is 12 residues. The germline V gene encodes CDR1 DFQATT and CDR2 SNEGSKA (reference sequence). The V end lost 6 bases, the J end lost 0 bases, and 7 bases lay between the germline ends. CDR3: CSAALSTDTQYF. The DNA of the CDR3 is TGCAGTGCGGCCCTCAGCACAGATACGCAGTATTTT.

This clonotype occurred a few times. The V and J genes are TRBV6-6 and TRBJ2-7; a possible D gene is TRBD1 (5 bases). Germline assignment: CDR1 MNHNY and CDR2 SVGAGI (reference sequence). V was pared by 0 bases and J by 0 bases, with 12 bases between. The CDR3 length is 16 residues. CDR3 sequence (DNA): TGTGCCAGCAGTTACTCGGAGCGACAGAACTCCTACGAGCAGTACGTC. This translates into CASSYSERQNSYEQYV.

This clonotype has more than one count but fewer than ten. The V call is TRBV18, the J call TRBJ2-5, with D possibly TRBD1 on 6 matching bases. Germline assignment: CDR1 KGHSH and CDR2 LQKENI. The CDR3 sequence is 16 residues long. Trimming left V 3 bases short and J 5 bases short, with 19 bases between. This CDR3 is CASSPWTASPRETQYF. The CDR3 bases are TGTGCCAGCTCACCGTGGACAGCTAGCCCTCGGGAGACCCAGTACTTC.

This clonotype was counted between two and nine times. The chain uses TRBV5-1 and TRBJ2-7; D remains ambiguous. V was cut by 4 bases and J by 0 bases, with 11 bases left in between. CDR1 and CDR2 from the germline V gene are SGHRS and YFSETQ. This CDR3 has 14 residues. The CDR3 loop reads CASSLHPSSYEQYF. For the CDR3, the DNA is TGCGCCAGCAGCCTCCATCCCAGCTCCTACGAGCAGTACTTC. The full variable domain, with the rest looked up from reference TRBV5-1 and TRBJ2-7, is KAGVTQTPRYLIKTRGQQVTLSCSPISGHRSVSWYQQTPGQGLQFLFEYFSETQRNKGNFPGRFSGRQFSNSRSEMNVSTLELGDSALYLCASSLHPSSYEQYFGPGTRLTVT.

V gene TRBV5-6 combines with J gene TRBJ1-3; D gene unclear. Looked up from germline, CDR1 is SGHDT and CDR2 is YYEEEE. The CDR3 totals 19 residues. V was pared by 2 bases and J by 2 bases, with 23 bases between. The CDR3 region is CASSLTLVSSPGTGNTIYF. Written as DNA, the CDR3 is TGTGCCAGCAGCTTAACACTCGTCTCAAGTCCGGGCACTGGAAACACCATATATTTT.

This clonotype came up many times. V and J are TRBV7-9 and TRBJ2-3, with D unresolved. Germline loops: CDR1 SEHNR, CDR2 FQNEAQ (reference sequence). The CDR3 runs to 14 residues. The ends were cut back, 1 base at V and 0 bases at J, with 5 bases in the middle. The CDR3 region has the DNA TGTGCCAGCAGCTTAGGCCATAGCACAGATACGCAGTATTTT. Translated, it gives CASSLGHSTDTQYF.

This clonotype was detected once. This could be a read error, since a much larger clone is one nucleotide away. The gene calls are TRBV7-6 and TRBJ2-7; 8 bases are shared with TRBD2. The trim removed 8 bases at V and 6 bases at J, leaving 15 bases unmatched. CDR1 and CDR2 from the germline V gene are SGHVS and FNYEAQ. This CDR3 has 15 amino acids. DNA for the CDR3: TGTGCCAGCTGCTCGGGGGGGCGAGCTCGGGGCGAGCAGTACTTC. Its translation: CASCSGGRARGEQYF.

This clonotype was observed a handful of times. Written as DNA, the CDR3 is TGTGCCAGCAGCCCGACAGGGCCTGGTACCACTGAAGCTTTCTTT. The encoded protein is CASSPTGPGTTEAFF. This chain joins TRBV7-3 and TRBJ1-1, with 7 bases identical to TRBD1. V was pared by 5 bases and J by 4 bases, with 10 bases of the junction left unmatched. Looked up from germline, CDR1 is SGHTA and CDR2 is FQGTGA. This CDR3 contains 15 residues.

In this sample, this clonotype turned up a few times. The DNA for the CDR3 is TGTGCCAGCAGTCGTGCACCGGGACAGGGGGCTTACGAGCAGTACTTC. Translation: CASSRAPGQGAYEQYF. The chain employs TRBV7-2 and TRBJ2-7; 12 bases match TRBD1. CDR3 size: 16 residues. Germline assignment: CDR1 SGHTA and CDR2 FQGNSA. V gave up 6 bases and J gave up 4 bases; unmatched junction bases: 10.

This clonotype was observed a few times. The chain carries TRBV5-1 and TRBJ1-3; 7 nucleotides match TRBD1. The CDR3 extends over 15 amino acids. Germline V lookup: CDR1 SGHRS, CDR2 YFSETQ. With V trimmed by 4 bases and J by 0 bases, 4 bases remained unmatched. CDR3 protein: CASSPGGLSGNTIYF. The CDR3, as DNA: TGCGCCAGCAGCCCAGGGGGACTCTCTGGAAACACCATATATTTT. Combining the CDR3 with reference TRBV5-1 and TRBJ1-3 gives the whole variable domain KAGVTQTPRYLIKTRGQQVTLSCSPISGHRSVSWYQQTPGQGLQFLFEYFSETQRNKGNFPGRFSGRQFSNSRSEMNVSTLELGDSALYLCASSPGGLSGNTIYFGEGSWLTVV.